This T cell receptor (beta chain) was obtained from a study of blood T cell repertoires in COVID-19. Across the whole study: COVID-19 samples, acute and convalescent, were from the United States, Italy and Spain.

Germline V gene lookup returns CDR1 MDHEN and CDR2 SYDVKM. The CDR3 is 14 amino acids. V lost 6 bases and J lost 1; bases outside the gene matches: 5. The study assigned cohorts using participant-reported clinical history. The recovered donors of Cohort 3 showed two negative PCRs, clearance, or symptom resolution. Generated by immunoSEQ multiplex PCR, the TCRdb table keeps only in-frame clones and is missing some. The data show 150,000 to 200,000 clones, more than 80% seen once. This TCR was sampled from a man aged 40-55 years who had recovered from COVID-19. This chain uses TRBV28 with TRBJ1-1; 7 nucleotides line up with TRBD1. What was sequenced was PBMCs or T cells enriched from blood (not recorded which). The CDR3: CASRSGQPNTEAFF. In DNA form, the CDR3 reads TGTGCCAGCAGGTCGGGACAGCCGAACACTGAAGCTTTCTTT.